Described below is a single T cell receptor (beta chain) sequence and its context. Its target is unknown. The data stem from a study of T cells in localized non-small cell lung cancer. Study-level points and caveats: Sequencing was restricted to one tumor region; therefore, heterogeneity remains possible. In adjacent lung, a median about 52 of the top 100 tumor clones were found.

Germline-derived CDR1 and CDR2 are SGDLS and YYNGEE. Trimming removed 0 bases from V and 7 bases from J, with 11 bases in between. This CDR3 is built from 14 residues. Assay used: immunoSEQ multiplex PCR; TCRdb lists only in-frame clones, some missing. The sample has about 43,000 clones; roughly 91% are singletons. This chain connects TRBV9 to TRBJ2-1, with D unclear. The material was PBMCs, obtained before any cancer treatment. The sequence came from a woman aged 40-69 years with stage II lung adenocarcinoma. Written as DNA, the CDR3 is TGTGCCAGCAGCGTAGCTGGCGTCGGGAATGAGCAGTTCTTC. Its protein product is CASSVAGVGNEQFF.